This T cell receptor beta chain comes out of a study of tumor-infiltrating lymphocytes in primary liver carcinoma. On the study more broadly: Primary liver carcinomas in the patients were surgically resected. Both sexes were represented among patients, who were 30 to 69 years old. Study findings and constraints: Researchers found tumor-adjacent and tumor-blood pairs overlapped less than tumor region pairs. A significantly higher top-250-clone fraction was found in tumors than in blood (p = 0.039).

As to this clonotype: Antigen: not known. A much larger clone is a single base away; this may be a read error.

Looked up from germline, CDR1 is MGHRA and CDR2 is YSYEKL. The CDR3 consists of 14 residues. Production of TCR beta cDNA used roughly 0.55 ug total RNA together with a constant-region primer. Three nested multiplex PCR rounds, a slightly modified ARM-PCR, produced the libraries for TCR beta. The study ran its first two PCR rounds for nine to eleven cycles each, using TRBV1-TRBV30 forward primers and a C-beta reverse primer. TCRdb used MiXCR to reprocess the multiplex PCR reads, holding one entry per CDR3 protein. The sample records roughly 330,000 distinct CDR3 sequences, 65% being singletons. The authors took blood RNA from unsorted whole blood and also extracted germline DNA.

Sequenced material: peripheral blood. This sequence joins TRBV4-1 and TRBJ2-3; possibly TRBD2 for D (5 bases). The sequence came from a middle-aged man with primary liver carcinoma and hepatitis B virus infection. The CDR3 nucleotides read TGCGCCAGCAGCGGCCCCCCTAGCATAGATACGCAGTATTTT. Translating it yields CASSGPPSIDTQYF.